This T cell receptor (beta chain) comes out of a study of PD-L1 blockade in urothelial cancer. Study-level information: Males with bladder-origin urothelial cancer made up twenty-five of 29 patients. At 3 weeks (second dose) and 6 weeks after starting treatment, blood was analyzed. Typically, measured as a median, blood samples had 110,000 to 150,000 T cells.

Method: immunoSEQ multiplex PCR; TCRdb's copy keeps in-frame clones and lacks some. This table has about 55,000 clones, around 80% appearing once. The sample's time point: pretreatment peripheral blood. About this clone: Its target is not known.

CDR3 length: 15 residues. The V segment lost 1 base and the J segment 5 bases; nucleotides outside the gene matches: 6. The germline V gene encodes CDR1 SGHRS and CDR2 YFSETQ. Overall study results and limits: Pretreatment peripheral blood TCR clonality that fell below the median predicted better survival among the patients studied.

The chain has TRBV5-1 and TRBJ2-7; 10 nucleotides line up with TRBD1. The clonotype originates from a man between 65 and 85 years old with urothelial cancer. The specimen was PBMCs, collected around atezolizumab (anti-PD-L1) treatment. The CDR3 DNA reads as TGCGCCAGCAGCTTGCTGGGACAGGGGATCCACGAGCAGTACTTC. It translates to CASSLLGQGIHEQYF.